This TCR beta chain was obtained from a study of blood T cell repertoires in COVID-19. Turning to the study itself: Nucleic acid was either cDNA or gDNA, and it came from T cells, B-cell-depleted T cells, or PBMCs.

Original handling: The assay estimated nucleated cells by amplifying reference gene primers. Data came from immunoSEQ multiplex PCR; TCRdb stores just in-frame clones and leaves some out. Clonal size and the V and J genes are those of that table, whereas D and trimming came from the DNA. The repertoire includes 220,000 or so clones, about 91% of them detected once, and approximately 15% sits in the top ten. Categorization into cohorts depended on clinical history that participants reported. The germline gives CDR1 MDHEN, CDR2 SYDVKM. V was cut by 4 bases and J by 11 bases, with 18 bases left in between. This CDR3 has 14 residues.

This TCR was sampled from a woman aged 50 to 60 with acute COVID-19. The chain links TRBV28 to TRBJ1-3; D is possibly TRBD1 (5 bases). The sample comprised PBMCs or T cells enriched from blood (not recorded which). The CDR3 DNA is TGTGCCAGCAGTTCGATAAAACAGGTTAATCCCATATATTTT. It yields the protein CASSSIKQVNPIYF.